Included here is one TCR beta chain sequence, with context. The antigen remains unidentified. The data were obtained in a study of cytomegalovirus exposure and HLA in healthy donors. The study's findings and limits: According to the study, 150 to 200 TCR beta chains were cytomegalovirus-associated.

Produced via immunoSEQ multiplex PCR; TCRdb's table is partial and in-frame only. The sample gives under 95,000 clones, less than 95% of which show up once; approximately 3.4% is in the top ten. The specimen sequenced was PBMCs. The clonotype comes from a woman between 18 and 30 years old in good health and CMV-seropositive.

The CDR3 protein is CASSLTTGGNSPLHF. In DNA, the CDR3 is TGTGCCAGCAGCTTGACCACAGGGGGAAATTCACCCCTCCACTTT. V is TRBV5-4 and J is TRBJ1-6, with 8 nucleotides matching TRBD1. Trimming cost V 1 base and J 7 bases; bases outside gene matches: 4. CDR3 length equals 15 residues. Germline-derived CDR1 and CDR2 are SGHNT and YYREEE (reference sequence).